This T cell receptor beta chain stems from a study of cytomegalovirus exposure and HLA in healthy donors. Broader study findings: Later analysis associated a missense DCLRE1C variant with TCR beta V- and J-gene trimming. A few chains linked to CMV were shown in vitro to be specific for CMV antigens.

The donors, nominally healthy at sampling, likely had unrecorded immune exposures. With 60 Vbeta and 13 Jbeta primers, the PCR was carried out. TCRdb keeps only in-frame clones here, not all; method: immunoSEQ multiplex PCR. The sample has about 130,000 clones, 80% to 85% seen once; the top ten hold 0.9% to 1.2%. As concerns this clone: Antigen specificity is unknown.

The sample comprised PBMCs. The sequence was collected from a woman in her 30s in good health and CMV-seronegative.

CDR3 bases: TGTGCCAGCAGCCTCTTGGGGACAGGGGGTCGCAATGAGCAGTTCTTC. Translation gives CASSLLGTGGRNEQFF. The chain has TRBV5-5 and TRBJ2-1; 11 bases are shared with TRBD1. J gave up 6 bases and V 4 bases, and 9 bases lay outside the gene matches. This CDR3 has 16 residues. The germline gives CDR1 SGHKS, CDR2 YYEKEE (reference sequence). Looking up the rest from reference TRBV5-5 and TRBJ2-1 gives the full variable domain: DAGVTQSPTHLIKTRGQQVTLRCSPISGHKSVSWYQQVLGQGPQFIFQYYEKEERGRGNFPDRFSARQFPNYSSELNVNALLLGDSALYLCASSLLGTGGRNEQFFGPGTRLTVL.